This TCR beta chain originates from a study of Graves' ophthalmopathy and Graves' hyperthyroidism. This clonotype was recorded many times. The antigen is undetermined. RNA transcripts provided the template for amplifying TCR beta CDR3 regions. Following a first-round RT-PCR that used HTBI primers, a second-round multiplex PCR was carried out. TCRdb called the multiplex PCR reads again in MiXCR, with one record for every CDR3 protein. The sample contains about 380,000 distinct CDR3 sequences, roughly 15% of which appear only once. Germline CDR1 reads DFQATT; CDR2 reads SNEGSKA (reference sequence). V gave up 6 bases and J gave up 3 bases, with 11 bases separating them. This CDR3 spans 12 amino acids. Calling hyperthyroidism stable required that no ophthalmopathy show up within 18 months of follow-up. Uncontrolled infections, other autoimmune diseases, pregnancy or lactation barred patients from enrollment.

Study-level points and caveats: A 13-signature model separated ophthalmopathy from stable hyperthyroidism, reaching 85% to 90% sensitivity and around 83% specificity cross-validated.

This chain connects TRBV20-1 to TRBJ1-2; D unresolved. The TCR sequence derives from a woman aged 18-29 years with stable Graves' hyperthyroidism. Material for sequencing was peripheral blood. Here the CDR3 reads CSAVMDHYGYTF. CDR3 coding DNA: TGCAGTGCCGTCATGGACCACTATGGCTACACCTTC.